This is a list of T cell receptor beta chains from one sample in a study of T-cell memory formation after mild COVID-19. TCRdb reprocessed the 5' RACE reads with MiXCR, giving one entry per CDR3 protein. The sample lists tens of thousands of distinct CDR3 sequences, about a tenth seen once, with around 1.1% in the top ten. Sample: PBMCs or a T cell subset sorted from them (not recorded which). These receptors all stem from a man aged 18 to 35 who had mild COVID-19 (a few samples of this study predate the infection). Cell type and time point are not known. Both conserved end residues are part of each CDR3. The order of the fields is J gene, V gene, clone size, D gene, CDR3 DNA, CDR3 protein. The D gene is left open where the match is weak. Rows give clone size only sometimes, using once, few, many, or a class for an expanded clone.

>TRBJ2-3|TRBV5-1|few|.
TGCGCCAGCAGCGAAAAAGATACGCAGTATTTT
CASSEKDTQYF
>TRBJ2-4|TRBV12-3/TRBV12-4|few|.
TGTGCCAGCACCCTAGGGGGAGGGTCACTAAACATTCAGTACTTC
CASTLGGGSLNIQYF
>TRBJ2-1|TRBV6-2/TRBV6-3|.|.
TGTGCCAGCAGTTTCGGCTTTAACAATGAGCAGTTCTTC
CASSFGFNNEQFF
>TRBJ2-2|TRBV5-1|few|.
TGCGCCAGCAGCTTGGGGGCCGCAGGGGGGATCACCGGGGAGCTGTTTTTT
CASSLGAAGGITGELFF
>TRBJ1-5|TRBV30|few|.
TGTGCCTGGAGTATGGAAGCAGATCAGCCCCAGCATTTT
CAWSMEADQPQHF
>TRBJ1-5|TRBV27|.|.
TGTGCCAGCGGCAGCTTTCATCAGCCCCAGCATTTT
CASGSFHQPQHF
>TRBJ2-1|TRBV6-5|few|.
TGTGCCAGCAGAACGGGGGTTCTGAGCGAGCAGTTCTTC
CASRTGVLSEQFF
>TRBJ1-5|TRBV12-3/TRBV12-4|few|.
TGTGCCAGCAGTTTGAGTGGGAGGTTCAATCAGCCCCAGCATTTT
CASSLSGRFNQPQHF
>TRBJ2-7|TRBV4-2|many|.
TGTGCCAGCAGCCAAAATCGGGGCGGGGTAGGCGAGCAGTACTTC
CASSQNRGGVGEQYF
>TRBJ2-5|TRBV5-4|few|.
TGTGCCAGCAGCCCCCTAGGACGGGTCCAAGAGACCCAGTACTTC
CASSPLGRVQETQYF
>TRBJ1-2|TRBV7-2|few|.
TGTGCCAGCAGCTTCTTCTCCGGGAACGACTATGGCTACACCTTC
CASSFFSGNDYGYTF
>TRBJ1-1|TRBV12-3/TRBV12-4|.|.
TGTGCCAGCAGTTTTGGTCGGGCCGTGGCTTTCTTT
CASSFGRAVAFF
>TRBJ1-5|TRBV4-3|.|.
TGCGCCAGCAGCCAAGATTGGGGAGTGAATCAGCCCCAGCATTTT
CASSQDWGVNQPQHF
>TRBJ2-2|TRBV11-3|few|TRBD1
TGTGCCAGCAGCTTAGACCCCGGGACAGCGAACACCGGGGAGCTGTTTTTT
CASSLDPGTANTGELFF
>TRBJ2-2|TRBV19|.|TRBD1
TGTGCCAGTAGAAAGGCCAGGGGGCTGGTCGGGGAGCTGTTTTTT
CASRKARGLVGELFF
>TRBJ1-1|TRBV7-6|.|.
TGTGCCAGCAGCTTAGAGACCGGCAGGGATGAAGCTTTCTTT
CASSLETGRDEAFF
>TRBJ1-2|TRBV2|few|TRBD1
TGTGCCAGCAGTGACCGACAGGGGTATGGTGGCTACACCTTC
CASSDRQGYGGYTF
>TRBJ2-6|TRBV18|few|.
TGTGCCAGCTCACCAGTCGGGGAGGCTGGGGCCAACGTCCTGACTTTC
CASSPVGEAGANVLTF
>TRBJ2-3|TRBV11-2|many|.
TGTGCCAGCAGCCCGGTAGATACGCAGTATTTT
CASSPVDTQYF
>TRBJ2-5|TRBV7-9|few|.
TGTGCCAGCAGCGTAACCCAGGGGACGGAGACCCAGTACTTC
CASSVTQGTETQYF
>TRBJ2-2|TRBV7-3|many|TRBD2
TGTGCCAGCAGCCCCGGACTAGGCACCGGGGAGCTGTTTTTT
CASSPGLGTGELFF
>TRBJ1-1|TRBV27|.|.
TGTGCCAGCGGGCGGGGTGGCGAGGGTGAAGCTTTCTTT
CASGRGGEGEAFF
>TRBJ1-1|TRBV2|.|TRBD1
TGTGCCAGCATGCGGACAGGCCTGGGGACTGAAGCTTTCTTT
CASMRTGLGTEAFF
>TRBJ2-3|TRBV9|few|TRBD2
TGTGCCAGCAGCATAGGATCTAGCGGGCCCACAGATACGCAGTATTTT
CASSIGSSGPTDTQYF
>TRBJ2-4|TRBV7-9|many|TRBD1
TGTGCCAGCAGCTTAGCCGGACAGGGGAACATTCAGTACTTC
CASSLAGQGNIQYF
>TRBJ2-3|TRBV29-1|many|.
TGCAGCGTTGAAGACCCCCGTTCGTCAGATACGCAGTATTTT
CSVEDPRSSDTQYF
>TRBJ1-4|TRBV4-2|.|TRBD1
TGTGCCAGCAGCCAAGGGGACAGGGGGTCGGAACTGTTTTTT
CASSQGDRGSELFF
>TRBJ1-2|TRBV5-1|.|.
TGCGCCAGCAGCTGGGACGGACCTAACTATGGCTACACCTTC
CASSWDGPNYGYTF
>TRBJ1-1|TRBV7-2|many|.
TGTGCCAGCAGCTTAGGGGCTAACACTGAAGCTTTCTTT
CASSLGANTEAFF
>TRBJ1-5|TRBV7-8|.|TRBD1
TGTGCCAGCAGCCAGGACAGGGTAAATCAGCCCCAGCATTTT
CASSQDRVNQPQHF
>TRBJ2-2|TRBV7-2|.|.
TGTGCCAGCAGCTGGACGCTTACGAACACCTGGGAGCTGTTTTTT
CASSWTLTNTWELFF
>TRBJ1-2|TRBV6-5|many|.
TGTGCCAGCAGCCAGACCGGCGGCTATGGCTACACCTTC
CASSQTGGYGYTF
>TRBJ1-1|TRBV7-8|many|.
TGTGCCAGCAGCCCCCAGGGGAACACTGAAGCTTTCTTT
CASSPQGNTEAFF
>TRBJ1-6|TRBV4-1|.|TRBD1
TGCGCCAGCAGACACCCGGGACAGGGCGGCTCACCCCTCCACTTT
CASRHPGQGGSPLHF
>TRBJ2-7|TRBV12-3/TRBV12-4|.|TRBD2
TGTGCCAGCACCTTAGCGGGGGGGTCCTACGAGCAGTACTTC
CASTLAGGSYEQYF
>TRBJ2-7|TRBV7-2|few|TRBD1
TGTGCCAGCAGCTTTGCCGTGACAGGGGGCCGCGAGCAGTACTTC
CASSFAVTGGREQYF
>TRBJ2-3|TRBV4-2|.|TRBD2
TGTGCCAGCAGCCAAGTAGCGGGGGGCGTCGCAGATACGCAGTATTTT
CASSQVAGGVADTQYF
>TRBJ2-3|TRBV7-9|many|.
TGTGCCAGCAGCTTAGACCCAGATACGCAGTATTTT
CASSLDPDTQYF
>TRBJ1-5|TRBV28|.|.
TGTGCCAGCAGATCCGAGGGACCGACCTCTTATAGCAATCAGCCCCAGCATTTT
CASRSEGPTSYSNQPQHF
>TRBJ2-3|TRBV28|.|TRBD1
TGTGCCAGCGGCCGGGACAGGACGAATTTT
CASGRDRTNF
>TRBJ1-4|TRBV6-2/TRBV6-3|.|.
TGTGCCAGCAGTGCTAATGAAAAACTGTTTTTT
CASSANEKLFF
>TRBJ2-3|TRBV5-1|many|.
TGCGCCAGCAGACAGGGCGAGGATACGCAGTATTTT
CASRQGEDTQYF
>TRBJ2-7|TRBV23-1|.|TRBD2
TGCGCCAGCAGTCAATCCGAGCGGGAGACCGTCTCCTACGAGCAGTACTTC
CASSQSERETVSYEQYF
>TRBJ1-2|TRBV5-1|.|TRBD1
TGCGCCAGCAGCTTGGGCCGGCGGCGCGTCGGACAGGGGGCGGAATATGGCTACACCTTC
CASSLGRRRVGQGAEYGYTF
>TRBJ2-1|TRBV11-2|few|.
TGTGCCAGCAGCTTAGTGGATCTGAGGGACAATGAGCAGTTCTTC
CASSLVDLRDNEQFF
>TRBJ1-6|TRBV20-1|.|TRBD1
TGCAGTGCGCCACAGGGGGGGGATTCACCCCTCCACTTT
CSAPQGGDSPLHF
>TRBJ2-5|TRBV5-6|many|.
TGTGCCAGCAGCTTGTTCCACCAAGAGACCCAGTACTTC
CASSLFHQETQYF
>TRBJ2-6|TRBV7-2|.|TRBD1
TGTGCCAGCACACCTAATCCAGGGGGTGGGGCCAACGTCCTGACTTTC
CASTPNPGGGANVLTF
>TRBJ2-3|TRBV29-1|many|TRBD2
TGCAGCGTTGAACGCAGATCGGTTGCTAGCGGGGGAGTCACAGATACGCAGTATTTT
CSVERRSVASGGVTDTQYF
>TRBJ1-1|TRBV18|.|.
TGTGCCAGCTCACCAAGGGACCGGAACACTGAAGCTTTCTTT
CASSPRDRNTEAFF
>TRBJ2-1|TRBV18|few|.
TGTGCCAGCTCACAAACAGGGCCGGTCTTC
CASSQTGPVF
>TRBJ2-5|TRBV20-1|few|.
TGCAGTGCTAGAGATCCCCGCTCTCAAGAGACCCAGTACTTC
CSARDPRSQETQYF
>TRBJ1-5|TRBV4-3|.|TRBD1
TGCGCCAGCAGCCAAGATCTCGGGACAGGGGTGAGTCAGCCCCAGCATTTT
CASSQDLGTGVSQPQHF
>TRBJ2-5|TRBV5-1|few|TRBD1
TGCGCCAGCAGCCCCAGACAGGGCAGTGAGACCCAGTACTTC
CASSPRQGSETQYF
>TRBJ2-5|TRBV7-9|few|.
TGTGCCAGCAGCATCCGTCTACAGGGAAGAGGCCAGGAGACCCAGTACTTC
CASSIRLQGRGQETQYF